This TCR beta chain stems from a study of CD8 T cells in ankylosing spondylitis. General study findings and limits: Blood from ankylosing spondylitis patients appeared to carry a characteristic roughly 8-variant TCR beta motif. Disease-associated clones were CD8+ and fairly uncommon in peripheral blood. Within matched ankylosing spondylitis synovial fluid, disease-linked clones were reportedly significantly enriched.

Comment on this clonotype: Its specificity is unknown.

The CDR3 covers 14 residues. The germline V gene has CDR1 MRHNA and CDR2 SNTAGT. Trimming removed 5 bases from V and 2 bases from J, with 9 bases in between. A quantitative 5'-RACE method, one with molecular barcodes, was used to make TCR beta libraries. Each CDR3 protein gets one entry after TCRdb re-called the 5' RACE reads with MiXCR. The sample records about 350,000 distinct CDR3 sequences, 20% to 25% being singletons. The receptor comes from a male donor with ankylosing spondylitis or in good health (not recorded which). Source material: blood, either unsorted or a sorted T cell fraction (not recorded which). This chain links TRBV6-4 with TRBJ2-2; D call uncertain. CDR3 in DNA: TGTGCCAGCAGTCGGTCCTTAAACACCGGGGAGCTGTTTTTT. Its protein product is CASSRSLNTGELFF.